This TCR beta chain derives from a study of graft-versus-host responses after intestinal transplantation. Study details: Recipients across the board were started on anti-thymocyte globulin induction, then kept on tacrolimus and steroids for around three years.

The assay was immunoSEQ multiplex PCR, and TCRdb's table has in-frame clones only and misses some. The data show about 90,000 clones, roughly 85% seen once. Germline CDR1 reads MDHEN; CDR2 reads SYDVKM. The CDR3 has 17 amino acids. J lost 7 bases, V lost 6 bases, and 15 bases had no gene match. With regard to this clone: Its specificity is not known.

The sample in question was unstimulated CD4+ T cells sorted from spleen or lymph node cells, obtained before intestinal transplant. The receptor comes from a human donor who received an intestinal transplant. The chain joins TRBV28 to TRBJ1-6; 7 bases align to TRBD1. For the CDR3, the DNA is TGTGCCAGCAGCCTCGTTAAGGGGGCGCAAAGGAATTCACCCCTCCACTTT. Translation gives CASSLVKGAQRNSPLHF.